This T cell receptor beta chain is drawn from a study of shared clonotypes between healthy human individuals. Deletions cut 4 bases from V and 2 bases from J, with 13 bases between. The CDR3 is 14 amino acids. Germline CDR1 and CDR2: SGHRS and YFSETQ. Authors' methods: Because ImmunoSEQ provided only junction sequences with no quality scores, the filtering differed. The table came from immunoSEQ multiplex PCR; TCRdb's copy has only in-frame clones and leaves some out. That table furnishes V, J and clone size, whereas the DNA furnished D and trimming. The sample lists about 550,000 clones, 95% occurring once. Naive CD8 populations comprised CD45RO-negative cells positively selected for CCR7, excluding terminally differentiated effector memory CD45RA+ cells.

The clonotype comes from a woman aged 30 to 39 in good health. This chain uses TRBV5-1 with TRBJ2-7, with D tentatively TRBD2 (6 bases). The specimen sequenced was naive CD8+ T cells sorted from blood. The CDR3 loop reads CASSRVADPYEQYF. Written as DNA, the CDR3 is TGCGCCAGCAGCCGAGTAGCGGACCCCTACGAGCAGTACTTC.